In this sample, the clone carrying this TCR beta chain turned up many times. Antigen unknown. Germline V gene lookup returns CDR1 DFQATT and CDR2 SNEGSKA (reference sequence). The J segment lost 3 bases and the V segment lost 3 bases, leaving 10 bases of the junction unmatched. The length of the CDR3 is 16 residues. The entry originates in a study of T cell repertoires in cytomegalovirus infection. TCRdb reanalysed the reads using MiXCR and keeps one entry per CDR3 protein. The sample shows more than 250,000 distinct CDR3 sequences, just under 25% of them seen only once. This chain connects TRBV20-1 to TRBJ2-1, with 8 nucleotides matching TRBD1. The starting material was cultured PBMCs, obtained from culture after CMV antigen stimulation. This receptor was obtained from a human donor in good health (CMV status not recorded). Some clones in this sample may be carry-over from other donors' samples. This chain's CDR3 is CSASPGTGGVYNEQFF. CDR3 nucleotide sequence: TGCAGTGCTAGCCCCGGGACAGGAGGAGTCTACAATGAGCAGTTCTTC.